This TCR beta chain was sequenced in a study of shared clonotypes between healthy human individuals. This was a deep-level run. The protocol was immunoSEQ multiplex PCR, while the TCRdb copy is restricted to in-frame clones and leaves out a portion. The profile shows about 710,000 clones, more than 70% of them singletons. Study findings and constraints: Shared clonotypes across all four donors exceeded non-shared ones in generation probability. Naive CD4 clonotypes were shared across several donors at around 5%.

About this clone: The antigen is unknown. Compared with germline, one end of the junction differs, possibly owing to a read error.

CDR1 is ENHRY, CDR2 SYGVKD, per germline. The CDR3 runs to 15 residues. A split of CD4+ cells into CD45RA+ naive and CD45RA-negative memory subsets was performed. The material sequenced was memory CD4+ T cells sorted from blood. The subset was: CD45RA-negative fraction. This receptor was obtained from a woman between 25 and 40 years old in good health. The V call is TRBV10-3, the J call TRBJ1-5, with D possibly TRBD1 on 5 matching bases. The CDR3 loop is CAISEGSGINPPQHF. CDR3 nucleotide sequence: TGTGCCATCAGTGAGGGGTCAGGGATCAATCCGCCCCAGCATTTT.